The 9 T cell receptor beta chains given below trace back to one sample, sequenced in a study of blood T cell repertoires in COVID-19. Repertoires were generated with immunoSEQ multiplex PCR, while TCRdb's copy carries only in-frame clones and drops some. Of 150,000 or so clones detected, around four fifths appear once; the ten largest clones hold around 40%. Material for sequencing was peripheral blood. Receptors originate from a human donor in a cohort sampled during active COVID-19.

In this sample, this clone turned up once. The CDR3 nucleotides are TGCGCCAGCGCCCCTGGGGCGACCTCCTACAATGAGCAGTTCTTC. Its protein is CASAPGATSYNEQFF. This sequence joins TRBV4-3 and TRBJ2-1; D is possibly TRBD1 (5 bases). Germline V gives CDR1 LGHNA, CDR2 YSLEER. The CDR3 runs to 15 residues. Trimming removed 8 bases from V and 0 bases from J, with 14 bases in between.

The chain uses TRBV6-2 or TRBV6-3 and TRBJ1-6; no definite D call. Germline V gene data show CDR1 as MNHEY and CDR2 as SVGEGT. The CDR3 runs 13 residues. Trimming removed 2 bases from V and 5 bases from J, with 4 bases in between. As DNA, the CDR3 is TGTGCCAGCAGTTACCTCGATAATTCACCCCTCCACTTT. Translated: CASSYLDNSPLHF.

The V gene is TRBV12-3 or TRBV12-4, the J gene TRBJ1-5, with D unclear. V lost 5 bases, J lost 5 bases, and 7 bases lay in between. The CDR3 sequence is 12 residues long. The CDR3 bases are TGTGCCAGCAGTAACCGGGATCAGCCCCAGCATTTT. Translation gives CASSNRDQPQHF.

The chain recombines TRBV5-6 with TRBJ1-2; D perhaps matches TRBD1 (5 bases). The CDR3 contains 12 residues. The V end was cut by 0 bases, the J end by 7 bases, with 7 bases between. CDR1 is SGHDT and CDR2 is YYEEEE in the germline V gene. CDR3 nucleotides: TGTGCCAGCAGCTTGGTCAGGGCTGGCTACACCTTC. Translating gives CASSLVRAGYTF.

The rearrangement uses TRBV7-2 and TRBJ2-5; weak D call: TRBD1 (5 bases). The V end lost 2 bases, the J end lost 7 bases, and 14 bases lay between the germline ends. Germline V gene data show CDR1 as SGHTA and CDR2 as FQGNSA. The length of the CDR3 is 14 residues. The CDR3 DNA follows: TGTGCCAGCAGCTTAAGGGGCCAGGGTGGGACCCAGTACTTC. Translated: CASSLRGQGGTQYF.

V is TRBV12-3 or TRBV12-4 and J is TRBJ1-1, with unresolved D. The CDR3 is 11 residues long. V lost 6 bases and J lost 11, with 13 bases in between. CDR3 amino acids: CASRQSWAAFF. DNA of the CDR3: TGTGCCAGCAGACAGAGTTGGGCCGCTTTCTTT.

The rearrangement links TRBV18 to TRBJ2-1, with a weak D call TRBD2 (5 bases). The CDR3 runs 12 residues. Germline CDR1 is KGHSH and CDR2 is LQKENI. V lost 1 base and J lost 10, with 8 bases in between. Here the CDR3 reads CASSPQEVEQFF. In nucleotides, the CDR3 is TGTGCCAGCTCACCACAGGAGGTAGAGCAGTTCTTC.

The CDR3 DNA sequence: TGTGCCACCAGCAGAGACCCGGGGGTCCCTGAAGCTTTCTTT. Its protein product is CATSRDPGVPEAFF. The chain employs TRBV15 and TRBJ1-1, with D tentatively TRBD1 (5 bases). This CDR3 has 14 amino acids. The germline gives CDR1 LNHNV, CDR2 YYDKDF (reference sequence). Between the trimmed V and J ends, which lost 0 bases and 6 bases, there was a span of 11 bases.

The chain combines TRBV2 with TRBJ1-2, with TRBD1 as a possible D gene (6 bases). Germline assignment: CDR1 SNHLY and CDR2 FYNNEI. The V end was cut by 7 bases, the J end by 2 bases, with 20 bases between. This CDR3 spans 16 amino acids. CDR3 region: CASTGPGQLPNYGYTF. The CDR3 nucleotides read TGTGCCAGCACCGGCCCCGGACAGCTACCGAACTATGGCTACACCTTC.